This TCR beta chain was sequenced in a study of OX40 agonist ivuxolimab in advanced cancers. Study-wide context: Three patients, one with hepatocellular carcinoma and two with cutaneous melanoma, achieved partial responses. General study findings and limits: Expanded clones tended on average to be more numerous among CD8+ T cells than CD4+. By week 6 at 0.1 to 3.0 mg/kg, blood CD4+ and CD8+ T cells had expanded clonally. No antigen was identified for the clonally expanded peripheral T cells.

This clone was seen a few times. The antigen remains undetermined. At one end, the junction sequence differs from germline, possibly due to a read error. Using immunoSEQ multiplex PCR, the repertoire was profiled, and TCRdb retains in-frame clones only, with some absent. The sample lists tens of thousands of clones, over 75% occurring once. Germline assignment: CDR1 MDHEN and CDR2 SYDVKM. The CDR3 loop spans 13 amino acids. The sequenced sample was CD4+ or CD8+ T cells sorted from blood, obtained in a trial of the OX40 agonist ivuxolimab. The TCR comes from an adult with an advanced solid tumor such as melanoma, head and neck, liver or kidney cancer. V and J are TRBV28 and TRBJ1-5; D is unclear. CDR3 bases: TGTGCCAGCAATTTAGTTAGCAATCAGCCCCAGCATTTT. This gives the protein CASNLVSNQPQHF. The full variable domain, in which reference TRBV28 and TRBJ1-5 provide the parts outside the CDR3, is DVKVTQSSRYLVKRTGEKVFLECVQDMDHENMFWYRQDPGLGLRLIYFSYDVKMKEKGDIPEGYSVSREKKERFSLILESASTNQTSMYLCASNLVSNQPQHFGDGTRLSIL.